This TCR beta chain was identified during a study of shared clonotypes between healthy human individuals. Study-wide background: The cohort comprised a couple of women and a few men. Their ages spanned 18 to 49 years. Each donor's CD8 memory used one plate, CD8 naive two, each CD4 subset three.

Study conclusions and caveats: A reduction in generation probabilities was seen for non-shared clonotypes relative to those shared by all four donors. Since donors were few, the genetic and exposure-history diversity represented was limited.

Points on this clone: Its target is not known.

TCRdb's table, derived via immunoSEQ multiplex PCR, lists solely in-frame clones and lacks some. Here the sample spans about 1 million clones, approximately 76% being singletons. The sequenced material came from memory CD4+ T cells sorted from blood. Subset noted: CD45RA-negative fraction. The clonotype was recovered from a man aged 18-30 years in good health.

CDR3 sequence (DNA): TGTGCCAGCAGCTCGCAGTACAATGAGCAGTTCTTC. It is translated as CASSSQYNEQFF. The chain is built from TRBV5-8 and TRBJ2-1; no firm D call. The V and J ends lost 3 bases and 4 bases respectively, with 5 bases between them. The CDR3 is made up of 12 amino acids. Germline V gives CDR1 SGHTS, CDR2 YDEGEE.